Described below is a single T cell receptor beta chain sequence and its context. Its antigen is still unknown. No base-level quality is on record; no much larger clone is a single base apart. The data derive from a study of OX40 agonist ivuxolimab in advanced cancers. Broadly, across the study: Ivuxolimab was a fully human IgG2 agonistic monoclonal antibody targeting the costimulatory receptor OX40 (CD134). Of the roughly 54 patients in dose escalation, approximately 20 had hepatocellular carcinoma, about 15 had melanoma, 9 had renal cell carcinoma and 9 had head and neck cancer. Partial responses occurred in three dose-escalation patients: two with cutaneous melanoma and one with hepatocellular carcinoma. Patients were allowed to have had prior anti-PD-1, anti-PD-L1 or anti-CTLA-4 therapy, and around 43% of the dose-escalation patients had been treated with checkpoint inhibitors. Peripheral TCRbeta sequencing aimed to test whether ivuxolimab altered TCR sequence diversity and caused clonal T-cell expansion. Intravenous ivuxolimab was administered to patients every 2 weeks at six dose levels: 0.01, 0.1, 0.3, 1.5, 3 and 10 mg/kg. The dose-escalation cohort was roughly 83% male with a mean age of around 62 years, ranging from roughly 20 to 80. The monotherapy dose-escalation portion (N ≈ 56 patients) of the phase I ivuxolimab trial is reported in the paper. Results the study describes overall, beyond this receptor: In the 0.1-3.0 mg/kg groups, partial responders had among the lowest normalized peripheral clonal expansion, particularly in CD8+ T cells. At doses of 0.1 to 3.0 mg/kg, clonal expansion of both CD4+ and CD8+ blood T cells was observed from baseline to week 6. Low levels of normalized T-cell clonal expansion were also seen in some nonresponding patients. After ivuxolimab, more expanded clones were found on average in CD8+ T cells than in CD4+ T cells. The antigen specificity of the clonally expanded peripheral T cells was not determined.

The trial excluded patients who had a history of autoimmune disease or were on systemic immunosuppression. Peripheral blood for TCR sequencing was drawn from every dose cohort at baseline, at cycle 4 day 1 and at cycle 7 day 1. The samples were drawn from a first-in-human, open-label, multicenter phase I dose-escalation trial of ivuxolimab. Adults with locally advanced or metastatic melanoma, renal cell, hepatocellular, or head and neck squamous cell carcinoma were enrolled in the trial. Before TCR sequencing, CD4+ T cells and CD8+ T cells from peripheral blood were sorted into separate populations. Genomic DNA was extracted from sorted cells for sequencing of the TCRbeta CDR3 region. The immunoSEQ Assay was used to sequence the TCRbeta CDR3 regions. Imported from immuneACCESS, the table was reduced by TCRdb to in-frame sequences with V and J called. These copies leave out some clones; in studies compared against another copy, an unresolved V gene accounts for under half, and the cause of the remainder is not known. This sample has around 56,000 clones in its table, and 75% to 90% of those were observed once. Just over 1.4% of the sample belongs to the ten largest clones.

From the germline V gene (reference sequence), CDR1 is LNHNV and CDR2 is YYDKDF. The germline ends are 21 bases apart after V is trimmed by 3 bases and J by 7 bases. Measured from the cysteine to the phenylalanine, the CDR3 is 17 residues long. Only the CDR3 portion is preserved as DNA: 51 bases, with reading frame beginning at the first base. The material sequenced was CD4+ or CD8+ T cells sorted from blood, taken in a trial of the OX40 agonist ivuxolimab. The rearranged chain carries TRBV15 and TRBJ2-2; a tentative D call is TRBD2 (6 bases match). This clonotype was obtained from an adult with an advanced solid tumor such as melanoma, head and neck, liver or kidney cancer. Here is the DNA: TGTGCCACCAGCAGTGGTGGTCCCGGCGGGGATGACGGGGAGCTGTTTTTT. Protein translation: CATSSGGPGGDDGELFF.